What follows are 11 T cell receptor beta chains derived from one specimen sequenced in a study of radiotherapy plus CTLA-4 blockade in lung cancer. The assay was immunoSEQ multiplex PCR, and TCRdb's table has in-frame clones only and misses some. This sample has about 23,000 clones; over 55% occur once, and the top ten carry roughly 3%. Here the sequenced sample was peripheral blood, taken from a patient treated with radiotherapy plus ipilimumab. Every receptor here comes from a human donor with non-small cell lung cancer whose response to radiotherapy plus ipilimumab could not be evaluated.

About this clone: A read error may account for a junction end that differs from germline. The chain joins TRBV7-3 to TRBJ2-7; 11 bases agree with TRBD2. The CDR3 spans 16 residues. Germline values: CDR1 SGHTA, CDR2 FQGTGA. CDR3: CASSVTTSGRTGEQYF. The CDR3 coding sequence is TGTGCCAGCAGCGTAACAACTAGCGGGAGAACTGGCGAGCAGTACTTC.

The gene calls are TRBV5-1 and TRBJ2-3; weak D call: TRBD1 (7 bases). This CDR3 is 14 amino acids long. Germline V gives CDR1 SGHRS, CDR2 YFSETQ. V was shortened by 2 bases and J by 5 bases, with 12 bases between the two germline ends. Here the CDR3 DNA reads TGCGCCAGCAGCTTCAGGGGGGAAGGAGATACGCAGTATTTT. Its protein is CASSFRGEGDTQYF.

Here the CDR3 reads CARRQGGNEAFF. The CDR3 DNA follows: TGTGCCAGAAGACAGGGAGGCAATGAAGCTTTCTTT. The V call is TRBV6-9, the J call TRBJ1-1; 7 positions match TRBD1. CDR1 is MNHGY and CDR2 is SVAAGI in the germline V gene. This CDR3 is 12 amino acids long. V trimming: 9 bases; J trimming: 7 bases; junction bases outside the gene matches: 8.

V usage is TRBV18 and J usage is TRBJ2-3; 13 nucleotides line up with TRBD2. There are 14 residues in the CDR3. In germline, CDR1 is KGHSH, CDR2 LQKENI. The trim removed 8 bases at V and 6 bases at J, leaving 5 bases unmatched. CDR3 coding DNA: TGTGCCAGCGCACTAGCGGGAGGGCAGGATACGCAGTATTTT. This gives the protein CASALAGGQDTQYF.

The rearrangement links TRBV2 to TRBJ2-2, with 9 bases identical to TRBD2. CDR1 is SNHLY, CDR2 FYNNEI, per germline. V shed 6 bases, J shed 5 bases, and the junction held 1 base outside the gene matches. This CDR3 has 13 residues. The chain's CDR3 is CASRLAGTGELFF. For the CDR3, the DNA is TGTGCCAGCAGGCTAGCGGGAACCGGGGAGCTGTTTTTT. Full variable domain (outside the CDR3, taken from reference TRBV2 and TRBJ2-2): EPEVTQTPSHQVTQMGQEVILRCVPISNHLYFYWYRQILGQKVEFLVSFYNNEISEKSEIFDDQFSVERPDGSNFTLKIRSTKLEDSAMYFCASRLAGTGELFFGEGSRLTVL.

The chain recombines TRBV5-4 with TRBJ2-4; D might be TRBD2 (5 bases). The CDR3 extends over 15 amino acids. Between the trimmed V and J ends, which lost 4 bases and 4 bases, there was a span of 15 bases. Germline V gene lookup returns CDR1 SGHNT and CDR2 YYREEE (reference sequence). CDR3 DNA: TGTGCCAGCAGCCTCGGGTCTCGGGATAAAAACATTCAGTACTTC. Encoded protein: CASSLGSRDKNIQYF.

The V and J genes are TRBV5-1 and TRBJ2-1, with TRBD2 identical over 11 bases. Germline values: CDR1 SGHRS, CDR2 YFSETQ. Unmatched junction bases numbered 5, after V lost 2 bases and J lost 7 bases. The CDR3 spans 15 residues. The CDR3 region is CASSFTSGSFNEQFF. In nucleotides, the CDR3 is TGCGCCAGCAGCTTTACTAGCGGGAGTTTTAATGAGCAGTTCTTC.

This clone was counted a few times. The CDR3 coding sequence is TGTGCCAGCAGGGTTAGCGGGAGTCGAACCGGGGAGCTGTTTTTT. Translation: CASRVSGSRTGELFF. The chain employs TRBV2 and TRBJ2-2, with TRBD2 matching 9 bases. With V trimmed by 6 bases and J by 5 bases, 7 bases remained unmatched. The germline V gene has CDR1 SNHLY and CDR2 FYNNEI. The CDR3 runs 15 residues.

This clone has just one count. The CDR3 sequence: CASRPRGRLLGYTF. CDR3 sequence (DNA): TGTGCCAGCAGACCCCGGGGGAGACTACTGGGCTACACCTTC. The V and J genes are TRBV27 and TRBJ1-2, with D tentatively TRBD1 (5 bases). V gave up 6 bases and J gave up 8 bases, with 19 bases separating them. The CDR3 consists of 14 residues. The germline gives CDR1 MNHEY, CDR2 SMNVEV (reference sequence).

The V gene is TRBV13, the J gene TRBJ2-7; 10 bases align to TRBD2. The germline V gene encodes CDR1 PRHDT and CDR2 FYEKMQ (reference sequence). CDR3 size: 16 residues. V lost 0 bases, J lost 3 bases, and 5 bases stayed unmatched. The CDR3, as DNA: TGTGCCAGCAGCTTAGGGGTAGCGGGAGGATTCTACGAGCAGTACTTC. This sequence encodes CASSLGVAGGFYEQYF.

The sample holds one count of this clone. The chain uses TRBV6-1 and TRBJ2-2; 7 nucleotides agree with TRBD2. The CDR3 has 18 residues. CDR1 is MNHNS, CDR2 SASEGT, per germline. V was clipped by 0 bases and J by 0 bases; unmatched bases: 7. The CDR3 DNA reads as TGTGCCAGCAGTGAAGCGCTTCTGGGAGGGGCGAACACCGGGGAGCTGTTTTTT. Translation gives CASSEALLGGANTGELFF.